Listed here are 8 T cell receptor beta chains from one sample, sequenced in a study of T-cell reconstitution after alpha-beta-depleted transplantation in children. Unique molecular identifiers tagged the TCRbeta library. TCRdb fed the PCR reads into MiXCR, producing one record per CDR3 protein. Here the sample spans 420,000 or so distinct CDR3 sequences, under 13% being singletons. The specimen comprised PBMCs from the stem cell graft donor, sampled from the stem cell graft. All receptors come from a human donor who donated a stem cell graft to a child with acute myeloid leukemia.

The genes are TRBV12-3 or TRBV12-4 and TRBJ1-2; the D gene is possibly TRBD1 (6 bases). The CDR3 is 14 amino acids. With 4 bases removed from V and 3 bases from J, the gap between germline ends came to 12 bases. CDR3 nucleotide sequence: TGTGCCAGCAGTTCGACAGGCTGGTACTATGGCTACACCTTC. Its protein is CASSSTGWYYGYTF.

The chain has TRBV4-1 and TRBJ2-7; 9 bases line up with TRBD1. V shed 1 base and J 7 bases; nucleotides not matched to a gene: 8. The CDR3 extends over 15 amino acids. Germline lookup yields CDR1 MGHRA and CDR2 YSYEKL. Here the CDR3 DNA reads TGCGCCAGCAGCCAAGGGAACAGGGGGCCATGGGAGCAGTACTTC. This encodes CASSQGNRGPWEQYF.

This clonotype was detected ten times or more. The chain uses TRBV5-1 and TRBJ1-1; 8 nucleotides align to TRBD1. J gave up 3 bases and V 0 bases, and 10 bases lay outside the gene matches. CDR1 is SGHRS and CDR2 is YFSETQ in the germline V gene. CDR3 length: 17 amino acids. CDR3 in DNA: TGCGCCAGCAGCTTGGGATACAGGGGGAGTCCGGACACTGAAGCTTTCTTT. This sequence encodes CASSLGYRGSPDTEAFF.

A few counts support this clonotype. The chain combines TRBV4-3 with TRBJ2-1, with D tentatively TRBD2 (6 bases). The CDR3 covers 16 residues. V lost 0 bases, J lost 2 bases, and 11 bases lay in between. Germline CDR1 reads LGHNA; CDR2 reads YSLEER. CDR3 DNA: TGCGCCAGCAGCCAAGAAGGGACTCCGACCTACAATGAGCAGTTCTTC. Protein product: CASSQEGTPTYNEQFF.

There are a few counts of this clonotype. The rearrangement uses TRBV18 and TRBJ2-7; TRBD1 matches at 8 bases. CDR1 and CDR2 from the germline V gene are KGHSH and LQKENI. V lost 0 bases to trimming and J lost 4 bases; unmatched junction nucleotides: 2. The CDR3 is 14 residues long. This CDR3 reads CASSPPTGAYEQYF. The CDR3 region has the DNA TGTGCCAGCTCACCACCGACAGGGGCATACGAGCAGTACTTC.

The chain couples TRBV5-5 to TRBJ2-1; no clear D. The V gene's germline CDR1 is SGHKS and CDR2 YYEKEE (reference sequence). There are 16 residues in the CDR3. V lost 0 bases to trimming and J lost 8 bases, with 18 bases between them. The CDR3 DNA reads TGTGCCAGCAGCTTGGGTTGGTTCCTTGCGAGCGATGAGCAGTTCTTC. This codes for CASSLGWFLASDEQFF.

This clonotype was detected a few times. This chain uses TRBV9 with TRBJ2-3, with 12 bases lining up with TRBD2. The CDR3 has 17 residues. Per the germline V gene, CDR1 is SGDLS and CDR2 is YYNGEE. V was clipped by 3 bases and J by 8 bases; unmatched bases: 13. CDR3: CASSAGTSGYLGGTQYF. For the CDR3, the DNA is TGTGCCAGCAGCGCGGGGACTAGCGGGTACTTAGGTGGTACGCAGTATTTT.

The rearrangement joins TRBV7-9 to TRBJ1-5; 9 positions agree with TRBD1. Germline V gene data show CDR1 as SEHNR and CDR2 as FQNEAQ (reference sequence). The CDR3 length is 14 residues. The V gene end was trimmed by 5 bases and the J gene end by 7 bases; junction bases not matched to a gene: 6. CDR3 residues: CASSNPGQGQPQHF. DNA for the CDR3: TGTGCCAGCAGCAACCCGGGACAGGGCCAGCCCCAGCATTTT.